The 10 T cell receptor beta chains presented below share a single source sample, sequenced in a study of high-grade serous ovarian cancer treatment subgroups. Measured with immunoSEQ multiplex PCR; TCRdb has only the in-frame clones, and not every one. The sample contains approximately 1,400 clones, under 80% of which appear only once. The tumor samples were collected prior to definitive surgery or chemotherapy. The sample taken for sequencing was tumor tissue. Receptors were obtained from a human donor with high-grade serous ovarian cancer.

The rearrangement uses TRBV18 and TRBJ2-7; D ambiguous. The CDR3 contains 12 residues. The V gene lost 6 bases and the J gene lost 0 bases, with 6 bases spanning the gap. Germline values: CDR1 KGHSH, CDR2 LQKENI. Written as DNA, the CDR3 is TGTGCCAGCTCGTGGGACTCCTACGAGCAGTACTTC. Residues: CASSWDSYEQYF.

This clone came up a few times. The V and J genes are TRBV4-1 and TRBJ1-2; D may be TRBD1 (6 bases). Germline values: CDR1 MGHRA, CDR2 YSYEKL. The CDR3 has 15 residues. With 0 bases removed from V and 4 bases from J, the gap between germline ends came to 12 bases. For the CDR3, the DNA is TGCGCCAGCAGCCAAGAGGCGGGGGCGTTCTATGGCTACACCTTC. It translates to CASSQEAGAFYGYTF.

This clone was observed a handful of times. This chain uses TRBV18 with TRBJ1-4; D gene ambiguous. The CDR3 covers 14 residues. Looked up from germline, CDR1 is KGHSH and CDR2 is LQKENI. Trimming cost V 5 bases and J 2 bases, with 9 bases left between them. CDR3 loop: CASSSGITNEKLFF. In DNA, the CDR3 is TGTGCCAGCTCATCCGGGATCACTAATGAAAAACTGTTTTTT.

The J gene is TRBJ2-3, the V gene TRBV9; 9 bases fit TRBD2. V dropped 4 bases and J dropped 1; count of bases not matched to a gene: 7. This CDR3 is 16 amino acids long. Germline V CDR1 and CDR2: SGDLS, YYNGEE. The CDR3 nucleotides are TGTGCCAGCAGCTTCTTTAGCGGGAGAGGCACAGATACGCAGTATTTT. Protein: CASSFFSGRGTDTQYF.

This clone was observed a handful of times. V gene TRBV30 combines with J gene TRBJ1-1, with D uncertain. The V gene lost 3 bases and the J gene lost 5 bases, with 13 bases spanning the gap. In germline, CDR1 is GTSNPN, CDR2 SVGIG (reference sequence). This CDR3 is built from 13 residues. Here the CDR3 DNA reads TGTGCCTGGAGAACTAACAGAAGAACTGAAGCTTTCTTT. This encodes CAWRTNRRTEAFF.

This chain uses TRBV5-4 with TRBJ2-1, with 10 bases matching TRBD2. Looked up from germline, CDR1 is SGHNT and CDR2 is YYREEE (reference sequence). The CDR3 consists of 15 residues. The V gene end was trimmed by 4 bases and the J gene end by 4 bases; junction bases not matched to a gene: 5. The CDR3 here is CASSLGLADYNEQFF. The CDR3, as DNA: TGTGCCAGCAGCCTCGGACTAGCGGATTACAATGAGCAGTTCTTC.

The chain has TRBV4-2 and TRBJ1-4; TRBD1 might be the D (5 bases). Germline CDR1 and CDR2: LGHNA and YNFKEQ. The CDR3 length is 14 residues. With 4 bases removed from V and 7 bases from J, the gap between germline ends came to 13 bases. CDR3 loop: CASSRETVSEKLFF. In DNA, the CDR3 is TGTGCCAGCAGCCGAGAGACAGTTAGTGAAAAACTGTTTTTT.

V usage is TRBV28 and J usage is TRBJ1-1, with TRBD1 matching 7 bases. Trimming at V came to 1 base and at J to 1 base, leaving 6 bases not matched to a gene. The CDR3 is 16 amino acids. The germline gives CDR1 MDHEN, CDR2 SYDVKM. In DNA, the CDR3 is TGTGCCAGCAGTTTATACCGAGGGGACAGGAACACTGAAGCTTTCTTT. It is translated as CASSLYRGDRNTEAFF.

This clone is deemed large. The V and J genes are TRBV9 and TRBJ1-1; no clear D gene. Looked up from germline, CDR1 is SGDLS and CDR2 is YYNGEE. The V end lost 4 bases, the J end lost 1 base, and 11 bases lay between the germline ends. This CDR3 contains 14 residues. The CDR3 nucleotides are TGTGCCAGCAGCACTACCTCAGAGAACACTGAAGCTTTCTTT. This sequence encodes CASSTTSENTEAFF.

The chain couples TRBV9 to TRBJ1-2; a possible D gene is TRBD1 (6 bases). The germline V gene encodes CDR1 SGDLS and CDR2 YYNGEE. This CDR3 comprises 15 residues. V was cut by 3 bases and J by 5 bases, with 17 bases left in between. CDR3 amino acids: CASSAWGPGRYGYTF. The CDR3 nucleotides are TGTGCCAGCAGCGCCTGGGGGCCAGGGAGGTATGGCTACACCTTC.